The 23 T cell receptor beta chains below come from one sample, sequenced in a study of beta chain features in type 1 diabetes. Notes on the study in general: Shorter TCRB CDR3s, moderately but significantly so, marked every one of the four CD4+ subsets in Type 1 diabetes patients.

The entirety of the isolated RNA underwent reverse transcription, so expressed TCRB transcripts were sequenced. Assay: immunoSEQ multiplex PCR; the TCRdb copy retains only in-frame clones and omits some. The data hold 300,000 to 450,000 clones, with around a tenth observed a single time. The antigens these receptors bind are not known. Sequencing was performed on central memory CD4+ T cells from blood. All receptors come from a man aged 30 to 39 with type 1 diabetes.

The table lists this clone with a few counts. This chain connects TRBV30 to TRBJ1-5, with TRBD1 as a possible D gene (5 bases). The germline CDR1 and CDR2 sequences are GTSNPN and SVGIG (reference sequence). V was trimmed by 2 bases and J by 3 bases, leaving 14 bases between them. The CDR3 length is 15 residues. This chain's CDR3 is CAWSMAGLDNQPQHF. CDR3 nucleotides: TGTGCCTGGAGTATGGCGGGGCTTGACAATCAGCCCCAGCATTTT.

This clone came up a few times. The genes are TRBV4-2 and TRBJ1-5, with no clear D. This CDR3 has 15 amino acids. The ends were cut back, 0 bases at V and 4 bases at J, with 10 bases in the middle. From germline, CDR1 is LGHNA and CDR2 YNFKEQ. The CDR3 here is CASSQEGNGNQPQHF. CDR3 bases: TGTGCCAGCAGCCAAGAAGGAAACGGAAATCAGCCCCAGCATTTT.

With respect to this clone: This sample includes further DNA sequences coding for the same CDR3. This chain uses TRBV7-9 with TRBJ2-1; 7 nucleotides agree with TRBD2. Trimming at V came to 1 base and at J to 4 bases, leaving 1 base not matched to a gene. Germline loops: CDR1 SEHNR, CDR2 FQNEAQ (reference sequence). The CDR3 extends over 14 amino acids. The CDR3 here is CASSLGGGYNEQFF. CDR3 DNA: TGTGCCAGCAGCTTAGGCGGGGGTTACAATGAGCAGTTCTTC.

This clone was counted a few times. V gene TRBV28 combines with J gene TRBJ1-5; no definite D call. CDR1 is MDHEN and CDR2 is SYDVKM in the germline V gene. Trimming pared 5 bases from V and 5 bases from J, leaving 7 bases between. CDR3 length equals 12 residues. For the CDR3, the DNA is TGTGCCAGCAGTACTCCTTATCAGCCCCAGCATTTT. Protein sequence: CASSTPYQPQHF.

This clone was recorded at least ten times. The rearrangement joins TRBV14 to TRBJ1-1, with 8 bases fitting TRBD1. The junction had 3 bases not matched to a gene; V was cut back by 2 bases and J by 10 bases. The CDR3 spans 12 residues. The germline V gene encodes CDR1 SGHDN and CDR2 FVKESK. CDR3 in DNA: TGTGCCAGCAGCCAAAGGGACAGGTCAGCTTTCTTT. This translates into CASSQRDRSAFF.

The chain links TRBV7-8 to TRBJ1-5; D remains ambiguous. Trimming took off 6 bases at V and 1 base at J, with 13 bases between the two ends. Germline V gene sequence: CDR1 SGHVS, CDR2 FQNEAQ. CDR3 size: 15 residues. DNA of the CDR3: TGTGCCAGCAGTTTACTGACGGAAAGCAATCAGCCCCAGCATTTT. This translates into CASSLLTESNQPQHF. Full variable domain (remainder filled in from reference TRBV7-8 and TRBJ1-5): GAGVSQSPRYKVAKRGQDVALRCDPISGHVSLFWYQQALGQGPEFLTYFQNEAQLDKSGLPSDRFFAERPEGSVSTLKIQRTQQEDSAVYLCASSLLTESNQPQHFGDGTRLSIL.

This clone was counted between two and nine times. The CDR3 loop is CASSVTHGDKEQYF. In DNA form, the CDR3 reads TGTGCCAGCAGTGTTACTCATGGGGATAAAGAGCAGTACTTC. This chain links TRBV28 with TRBJ2-7, with D hard to call. V dropped 5 bases and J dropped 7 bases, with 18 bases sitting between them. Germline values: CDR1 MDHEN, CDR2 SYDVKM. The CDR3 runs 14 residues. Variable domain in full (rest from reference TRBV28 and TRBJ2-7): DVKVTQSSRYLVKRTGEKVFLECVQDMDHENMFWYRQDPGLGLRLIYFSYDVKMKEKGDIPEGYSVSREKKERFSLILESASTNQTSMYLCASSVTHGDKEQYFGPGTRLTVT.

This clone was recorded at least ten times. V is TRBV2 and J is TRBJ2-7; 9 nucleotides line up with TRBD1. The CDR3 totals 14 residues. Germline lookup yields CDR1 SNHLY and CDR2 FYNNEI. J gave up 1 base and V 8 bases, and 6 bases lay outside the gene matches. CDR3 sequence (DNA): TGTGCCAGCGTGGGGACAGGGTGGTCCTACGAGCAGTACTTC. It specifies CASVGTGWSYEQYF.

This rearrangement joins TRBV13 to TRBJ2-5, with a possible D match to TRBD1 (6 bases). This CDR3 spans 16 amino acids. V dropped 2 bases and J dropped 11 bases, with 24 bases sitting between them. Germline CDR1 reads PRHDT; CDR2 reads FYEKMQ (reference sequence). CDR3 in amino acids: CASSLMPGHDPTEQYF. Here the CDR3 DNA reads TGTGCCAGCAGCTTAATGCCGGGACACGATCCTACGGAGCAGTACTTC.

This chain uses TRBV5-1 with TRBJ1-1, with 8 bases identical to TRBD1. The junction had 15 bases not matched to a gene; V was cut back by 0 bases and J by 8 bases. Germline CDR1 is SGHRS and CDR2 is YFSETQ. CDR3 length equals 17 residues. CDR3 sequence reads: CASSLVPGQASPDEAFF. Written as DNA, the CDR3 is TGCGCCAGCAGCTTGGTCCCGGGACAGGCAAGTCCGGACGAAGCTTTCTTT.

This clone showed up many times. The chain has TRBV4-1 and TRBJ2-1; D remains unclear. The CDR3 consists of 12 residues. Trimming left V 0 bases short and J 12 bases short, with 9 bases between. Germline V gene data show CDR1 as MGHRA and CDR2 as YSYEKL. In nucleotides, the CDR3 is TGCGCCAGCAGCCAAGAGAACGGCGGGCAGTTCTTC. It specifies CASSQENGGQFF.

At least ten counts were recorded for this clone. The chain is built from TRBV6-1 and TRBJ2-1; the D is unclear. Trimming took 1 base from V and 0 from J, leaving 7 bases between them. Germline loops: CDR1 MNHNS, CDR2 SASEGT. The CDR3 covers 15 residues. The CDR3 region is CASSEGQNSYNEQFF. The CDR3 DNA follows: TGTGCCAGCAGTGAAGGGCAGAACTCCTACAATGAGCAGTTCTTC.

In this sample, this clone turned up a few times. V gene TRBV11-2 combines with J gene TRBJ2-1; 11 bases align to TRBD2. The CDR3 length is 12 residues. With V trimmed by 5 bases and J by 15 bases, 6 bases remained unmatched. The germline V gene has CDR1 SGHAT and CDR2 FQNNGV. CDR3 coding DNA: TGTGCCAGCAGCCCGTTACTAGCGGGAGTGTTCTTC. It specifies CASSPLLAGVFF.

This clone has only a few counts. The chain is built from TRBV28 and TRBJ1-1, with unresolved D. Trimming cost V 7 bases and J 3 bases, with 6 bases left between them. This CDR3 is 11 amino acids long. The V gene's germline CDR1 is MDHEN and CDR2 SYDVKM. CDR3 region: CASTLYTEAFF. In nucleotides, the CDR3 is TGTGCCAGCACCCTCTACACTGAAGCTTTCTTT.

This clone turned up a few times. The CDR3 protein is CASSLDYGGETQYF. CDR3 DNA: TGCGCCAGCAGCTTGGATTACGGGGGGGAGACCCAGTACTTC. This chain joins TRBV5-1 and TRBJ2-5; TRBD2 agrees at 7 bases. The CDR3 loop spans 14 amino acids. Germline V CDR1 and CDR2: SGHRS, YFSETQ. With V trimmed by 0 bases and J by 5 bases, 4 bases remained unmatched.

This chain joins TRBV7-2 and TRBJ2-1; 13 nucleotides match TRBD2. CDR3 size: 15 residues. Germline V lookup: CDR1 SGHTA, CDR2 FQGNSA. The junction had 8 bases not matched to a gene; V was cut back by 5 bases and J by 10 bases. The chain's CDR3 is CASSQRTSGGLEQFF. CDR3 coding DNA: TGTGCCAGCAGCCAAAGGACTAGCGGGGGTTTGGAGCAGTTCTTC.

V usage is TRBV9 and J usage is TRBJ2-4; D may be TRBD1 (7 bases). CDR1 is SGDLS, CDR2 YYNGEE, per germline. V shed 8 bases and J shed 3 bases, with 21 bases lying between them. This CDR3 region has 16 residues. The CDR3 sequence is CASGPGQGGGKNIQYF. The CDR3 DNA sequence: TGTGCCAGTGGGCCGGGGCAGGGGGGAGGCAAAAACATTCAGTACTTC.

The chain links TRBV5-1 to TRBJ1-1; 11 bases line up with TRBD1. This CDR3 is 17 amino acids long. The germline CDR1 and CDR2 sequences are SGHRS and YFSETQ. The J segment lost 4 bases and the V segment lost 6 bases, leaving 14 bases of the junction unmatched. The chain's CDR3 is CASKSTRTGGVPTEAFF. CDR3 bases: TGCGCCAGCAAATCAACCCGGACAGGGGGCGTCCCCACTGAAGCTTTCTTT.

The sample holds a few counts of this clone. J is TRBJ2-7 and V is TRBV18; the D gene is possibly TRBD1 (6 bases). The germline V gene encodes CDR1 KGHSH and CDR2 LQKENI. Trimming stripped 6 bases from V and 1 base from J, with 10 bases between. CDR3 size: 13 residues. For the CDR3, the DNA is TGTGCCAGCTCCGCCGACAGGTCCTACGAGCAGTACTTC. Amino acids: CASSADRSYEQYF.

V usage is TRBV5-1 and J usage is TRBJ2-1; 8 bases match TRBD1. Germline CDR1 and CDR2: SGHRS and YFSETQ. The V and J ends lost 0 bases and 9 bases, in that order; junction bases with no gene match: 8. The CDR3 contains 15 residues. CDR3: CASSLAAGQGTEQFF. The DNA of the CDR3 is TGCGCCAGCAGCTTGGCCGCTGGACAGGGTACTGAGCAGTTCTTC.

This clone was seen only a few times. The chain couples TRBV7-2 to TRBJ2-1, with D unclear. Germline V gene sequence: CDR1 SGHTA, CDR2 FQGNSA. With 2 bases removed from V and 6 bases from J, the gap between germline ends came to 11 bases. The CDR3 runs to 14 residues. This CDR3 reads CASSLSRLSNEQFF. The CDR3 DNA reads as TGTGCCAGCAGCTTATCCCGGCTGAGCAATGAGCAGTTCTTC.

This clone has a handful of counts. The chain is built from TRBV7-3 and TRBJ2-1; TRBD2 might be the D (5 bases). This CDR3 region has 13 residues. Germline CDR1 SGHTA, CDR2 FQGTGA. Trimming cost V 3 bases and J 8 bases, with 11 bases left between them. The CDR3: CASSLTSRDEQFF. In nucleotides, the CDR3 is TGTGCCAGCAGCTTGACTTCGCGGGATGAGCAGTTCTTC.

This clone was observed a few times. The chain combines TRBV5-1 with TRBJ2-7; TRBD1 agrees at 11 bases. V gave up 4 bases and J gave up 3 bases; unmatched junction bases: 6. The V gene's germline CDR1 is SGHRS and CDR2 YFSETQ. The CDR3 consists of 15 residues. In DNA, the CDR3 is TGCGCCAGCAGCATATCGGACAGGGGGCGCTACGAGCAGTACTTC. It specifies CASSISDRGRYEQYF.